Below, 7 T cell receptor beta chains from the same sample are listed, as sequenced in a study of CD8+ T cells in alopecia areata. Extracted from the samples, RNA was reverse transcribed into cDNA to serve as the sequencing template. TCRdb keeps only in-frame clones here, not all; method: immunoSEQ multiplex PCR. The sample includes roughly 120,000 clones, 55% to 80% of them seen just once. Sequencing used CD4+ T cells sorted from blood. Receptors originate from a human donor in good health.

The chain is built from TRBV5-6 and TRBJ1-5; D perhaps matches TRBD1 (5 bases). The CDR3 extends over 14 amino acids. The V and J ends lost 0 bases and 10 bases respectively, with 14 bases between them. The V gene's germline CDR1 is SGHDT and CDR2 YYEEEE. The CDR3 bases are TGTGCCAGCAGCTTGGGTGGGACTAAGAGACCCCAGCATTTT. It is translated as CASSLGGTKRPQHF.

The CDR3: CASSPGGTGGFEQYF. CDR3 DNA: TGTGCCAGCAGCCCTGGGGGGACAGGGGGCTTCGAGCAGTACTTC. The genes are TRBV7-9 and TRBJ2-7, with TRBD1 matching over 12 bases. Germline CDR1 SEHNR, CDR2 FQNEAQ (reference sequence). Trimming at V came to 5 bases and at J to 6 bases, leaving 8 bases not matched to a gene. CDR3 length equals 15 residues.

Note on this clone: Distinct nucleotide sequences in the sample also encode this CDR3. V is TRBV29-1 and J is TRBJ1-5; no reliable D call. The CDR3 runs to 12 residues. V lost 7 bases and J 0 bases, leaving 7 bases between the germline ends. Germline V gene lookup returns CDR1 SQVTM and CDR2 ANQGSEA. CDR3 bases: TGCAGCGCTGCCGATAGCAATCAGCCCCAGCATTTT. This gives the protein CSAADSNQPQHF.

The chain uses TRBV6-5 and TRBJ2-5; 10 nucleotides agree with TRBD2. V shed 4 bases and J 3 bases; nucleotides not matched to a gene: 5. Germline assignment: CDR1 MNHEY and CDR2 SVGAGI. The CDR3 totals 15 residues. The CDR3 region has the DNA TGTGCCAGCAGTTGGAGCGGGGGGGCTGAAGAGACCCAGTACTTC. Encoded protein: CASSWSGGAEETQYF.

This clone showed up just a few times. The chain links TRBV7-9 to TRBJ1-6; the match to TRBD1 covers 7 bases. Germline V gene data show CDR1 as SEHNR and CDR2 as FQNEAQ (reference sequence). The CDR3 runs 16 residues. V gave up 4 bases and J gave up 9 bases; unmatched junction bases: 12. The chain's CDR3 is CASSSSRQGRGSPLHF. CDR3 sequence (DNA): TGTGCCAGCAGCTCTAGCCGACAGGGCCGGGGTTCACCCCTCCACTTT.

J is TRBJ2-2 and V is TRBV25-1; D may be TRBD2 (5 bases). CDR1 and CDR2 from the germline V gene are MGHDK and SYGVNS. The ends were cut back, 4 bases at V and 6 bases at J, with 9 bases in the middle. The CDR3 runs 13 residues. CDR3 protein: CASSVQRAGELFF. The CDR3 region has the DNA TGTGCCAGCAGTGTTCAGAGGGCCGGGGAGCTGTTTTTT.

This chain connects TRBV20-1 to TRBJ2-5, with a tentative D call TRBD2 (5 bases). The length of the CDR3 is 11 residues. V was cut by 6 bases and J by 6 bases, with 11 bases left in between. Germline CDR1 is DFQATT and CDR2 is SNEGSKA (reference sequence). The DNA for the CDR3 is TGCAGTGCGGAGGACGGACAGACCCAGTACTTC. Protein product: CSAEDGQTQYF.